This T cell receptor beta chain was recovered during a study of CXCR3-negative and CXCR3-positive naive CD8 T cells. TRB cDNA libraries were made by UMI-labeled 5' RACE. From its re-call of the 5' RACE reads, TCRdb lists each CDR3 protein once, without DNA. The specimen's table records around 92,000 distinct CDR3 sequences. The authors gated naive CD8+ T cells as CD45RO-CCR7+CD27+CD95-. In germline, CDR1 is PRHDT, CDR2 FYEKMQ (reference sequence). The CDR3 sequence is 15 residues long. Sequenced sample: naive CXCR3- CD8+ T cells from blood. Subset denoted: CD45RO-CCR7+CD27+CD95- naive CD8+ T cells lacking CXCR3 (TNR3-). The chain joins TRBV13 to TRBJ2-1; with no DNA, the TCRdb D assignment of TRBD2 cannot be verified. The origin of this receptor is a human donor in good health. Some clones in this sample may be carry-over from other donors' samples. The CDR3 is CASSQGTSGYNEQFF. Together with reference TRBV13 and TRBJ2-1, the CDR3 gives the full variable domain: AAGVIQSPRHLIKEKRETATLKCYPIPRHDTVYWYQQGPGQDPQFLISFYEKMQSDKGSIPDRFSAQQFSDYHSELNMSSLELGDSALYFCASSQGTSGYNEQFFGPGTRLTVL.